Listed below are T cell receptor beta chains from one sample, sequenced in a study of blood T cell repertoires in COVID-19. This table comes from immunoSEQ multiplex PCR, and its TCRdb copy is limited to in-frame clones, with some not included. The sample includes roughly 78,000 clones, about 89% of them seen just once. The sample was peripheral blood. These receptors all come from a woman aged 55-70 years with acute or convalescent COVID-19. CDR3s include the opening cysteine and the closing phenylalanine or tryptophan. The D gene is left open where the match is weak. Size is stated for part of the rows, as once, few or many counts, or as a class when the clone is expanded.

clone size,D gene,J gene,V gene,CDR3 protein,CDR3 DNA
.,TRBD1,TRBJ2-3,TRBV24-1,CATSEGQGADTQYF,TGTGCCACCAGTGAGGGACAGGGGGCAGATACGCAGTATTTT
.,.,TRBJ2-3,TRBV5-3,CARSFLEWGADTQYF,TGTGCCAGAAGCTTTTTGGAGTGGGGGGCAGATACGCAGTATTTT
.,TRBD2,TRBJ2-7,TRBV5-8,CASSYRTSGASYEQYF,TGTGCCAGCAGCTATCGGACTAGCGGAGCCTCCTACGAGCAGTACTTC
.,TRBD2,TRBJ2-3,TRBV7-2,CASSLVRDYLTDTQYF,TGTGCCAGCAGCTTAGTTCGGGACTACCTCACAGATACGCAGTATTTT
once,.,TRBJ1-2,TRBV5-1,CASSPTTGDIYNYGYTF,TGCGCCAGCAGCCCAACGACAGGAGACATATACAACTATGGCTACACCTTC
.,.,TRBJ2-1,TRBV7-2,CASSYRGKGGEPNNEQFF,TGTGCCAGCAGCTACCGAGGAAAAGGGGGGGAGCCTAACAATGAGCAGTTCTTC
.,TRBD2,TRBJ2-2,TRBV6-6,CASSYSSGGAGELFF,TGTGCCAGCAGTTACTCAAGCGGGGGGGCCGGGGAGCTGTTTTTT
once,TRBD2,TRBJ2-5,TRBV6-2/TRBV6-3,CASSYSGLAGDWETQYF,TGTGCCAGCAGTTACTCGGGACTAGCGGGGGATTGGGAGACCCAGTACTTC
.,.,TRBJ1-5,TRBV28,CASSLDIGGGQPQHF,TGTGCCAGCAGTTTAGATATCGGGGGTGGGCAGCCCCAGCATTTT
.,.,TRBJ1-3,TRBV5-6,CASSSKKTGSSGNTIYF,TGTGCCAGCAGCTCAAAAAAAACAGGAAGCTCTGGAAACACCATATATTTT
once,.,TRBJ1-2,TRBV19,CASSIAENLYGYTF,TGTGCCAGTAGTATAGCTGAGAACCTGTATGGCTACACCTTC
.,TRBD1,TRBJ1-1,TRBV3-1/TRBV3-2,CASSPWDRGHTEAFF,TGTGCCAGCAGCCCCTGGGACAGGGGACACACTGAAGCTTTCTTT
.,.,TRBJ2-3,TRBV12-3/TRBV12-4,CASSSGTDTQYF,TGTGCCAGCAGTTCAGGCACAGATACGCAGTATTTT
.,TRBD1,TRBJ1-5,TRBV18,CASSPNEQGATPQHF,TGTGCCAGCTCACCCAATGAACAGGGGGCTACTCCCCAGCATTTT
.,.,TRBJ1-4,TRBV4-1,CASSQEASSKLFF,TGCGCCAGCAGCCAAGAGGCTAGTTCAAAACTGTTTTTT
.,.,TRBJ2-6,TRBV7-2,CASSPYLISGAGANVLTF,TGTGCCAGCAGCCCTTACCTAATCTCGGGAGCTGGGGCCAACGTCCTGACTTTC
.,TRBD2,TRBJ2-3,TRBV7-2,CASSAGGPRADTQYF,TGTGCCAGCAGCGCGGGAGGGCCTCGTGCAGATACGCAGTATTTT
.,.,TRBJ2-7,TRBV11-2,CASSLVRGSYEQYF,TGTGCCAGCAGCTTAGTCAGGGGTTCCTACGAGCAGTACTTC
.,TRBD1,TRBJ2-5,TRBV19,CASSTQGALETQYF,TGTGCCAGTAGTACCCAGGGGGCCCTGGAGACCCAGTACTTC
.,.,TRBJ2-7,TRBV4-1,CASSQLGTGAAEQYF,TGCGCCAGCAGCCAACTAGGGACGGGAGCTGCCGAGCAGTACTTC
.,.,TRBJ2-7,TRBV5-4,CASSSGGPGEQYF,TGTGCCAGCAGCTCCGGGGGTCCTGGCGAGCAGTACTTC
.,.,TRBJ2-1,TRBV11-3,CASSPKGDNEQFF,TGTGCCAGCAGCCCCAAGGGGGACAATGAGCAGTTCTTC
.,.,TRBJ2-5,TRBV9,CASSVGLASLQETQYF,TGTGCCAGCAGCGTAGGCTTGGCTAGCCTCCAAGAGACCCAGTACTTC
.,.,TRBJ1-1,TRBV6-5,CASIHRVNTEAFF,TGTGCCAGCATTCACAGGGTTAATACTGAAGCTTTCTTT
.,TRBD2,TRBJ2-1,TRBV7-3,CASSFDPGLAGVGYNEQFF,TGTGCCAGCAGCTTCGATCCGGGACTAGCGGGAGTAGGGTACAATGAGCAGTTCTTC
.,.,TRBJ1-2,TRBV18,CASSPGGIYGYTF,TGTGCCAGCTCACCTGGCGGCATCTATGGCTACACCTTC
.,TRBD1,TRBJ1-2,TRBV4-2,CASSQEVNRGMDYGYTF,TGTGCCAGCAGCCAAGAAGTGAACAGGGGAATGGACTATGGCTACACCTTC
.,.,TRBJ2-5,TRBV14,CASSQDSKTSRNQQETQYF,TGTGCCAGCAGCCAAGATTCGAAGACTAGTCGGAACCAACAAGAGACCCAGTACTTC
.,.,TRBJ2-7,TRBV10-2,CASRALGSSYEQYF,TGCGCCAGCAGGGCATTGGGGAGCTCCTACGAGCAGTACTTC
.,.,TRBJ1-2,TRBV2,CASSEGRRRREGYTF,TGTGCCAGCAGTGAAGGACGCAGGCGCCGGGAGGGCTACACCTTC
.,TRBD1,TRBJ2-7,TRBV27,CASSLTGTVTYEQYF,TGTGCCAGCAGTCTTACCGGGACAGTTACCTACGAGCAGTACTTC
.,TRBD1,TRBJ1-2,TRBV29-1,CSVSYRGGGYTF,TGCAGCGTCTCCTACAGGGGTGGTGGCTACACCTTC
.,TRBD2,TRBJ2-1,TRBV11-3,CASSLVSGRGVEQFF,TGTGCCAGCAGCTTGGTTAGCGGGAGAGGCGTTGAGCAGTTCTTC
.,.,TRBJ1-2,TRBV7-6,CASSSLTGRWYGYTF,TGTGCCAGCAGCTCCCTCACAGGGAGATGGTATGGCTACACCTTC
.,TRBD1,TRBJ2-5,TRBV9,CASTFTVGQGETQYF,TGTGCCAGCACCTTTACCGTGGGACAGGGAGAGACCCAGTACTTC
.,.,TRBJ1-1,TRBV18,CASSLSTLGTPGGGTEAFF,TGTGCCAGCTCACTATCGACGCTCGGTACTCCTGGGGGGGGCACTGAAGCTTTCTTT
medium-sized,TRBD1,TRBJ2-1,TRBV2,CASSEGPPGTGGANEQFF,TGTGCCAGCAGTGAAGGACCCCCTGGGACAGGGGGCGCGAATGAGCAGTTCTTC
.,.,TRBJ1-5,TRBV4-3,CASSQGVGSNQPQHF,TGCGCCAGCAGCCAAGGGGTGGGCAGCAATCAGCCCCAGCATTTT
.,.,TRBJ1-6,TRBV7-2,CASSFDRGINSPLHF,TGTGCCAGCAGCTTTGATCGGGGGATCAATTCACCCCTCCACTTT
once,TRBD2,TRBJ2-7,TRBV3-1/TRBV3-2,CASSQDPWTSGLHEQYF,TGTGCCAGCAGCCAAGATCCTTGGACTAGCGGTCTCCACGAGCAGTACTTC
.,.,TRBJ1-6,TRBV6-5,CASSYSRYQPLHF,TGTGCCAGCAGTTACTCGAGATATCAACCCCTCCACTTT
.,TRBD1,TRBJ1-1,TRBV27,CASSPWTGNTEAFF,TGTGCCAGCAGTCCGTGGACAGGGAACACTGAAGCTTTCTTT
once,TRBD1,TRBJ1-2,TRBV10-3,CAISRGQGASGYTF,TGTGCCATCAGTAGGGGACAGGGGGCATCTGGCTACACCTTC
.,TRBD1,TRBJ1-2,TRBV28,CASSFPRGTGNYGYTF,TGTGCCAGCAGTTTTCCCAGGGGGACAGGGAACTATGGCTACACCTTC
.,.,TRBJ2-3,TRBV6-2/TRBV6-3,CASSRNGRGTTDTQYF,TGTGCCAGCAGCCGGAACGGGCGCGGGACCACAGATACGCAGTATTTT
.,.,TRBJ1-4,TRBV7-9,CASSLGGTGTTNEKLFF,TGTGCCAGCAGCTTAGGGGGGACTGGGACAACTAATGAAAAACTGTTTTTT
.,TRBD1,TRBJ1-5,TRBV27,CASRHLTGGNQPQHF,TGTGCCAGCAGACACTTGACAGGGGGGAATCAGCCCCAGCATTTT
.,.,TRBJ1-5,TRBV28,CASSLTGGGNQPQHF,TGTGCCAGCAGTTTGACGGGGGGAGGCAATCAGCCCCAGCATTTT
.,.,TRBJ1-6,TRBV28,CASSLRSGSPHF,TGTGCCAGCAGCCTACGCTCAGGGTCCCCTCACTTT
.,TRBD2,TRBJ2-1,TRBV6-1,CASSEGETSKFF,TGTGCCAGCAGTGAAGGGGAGACTAGCAAGTTCTTC
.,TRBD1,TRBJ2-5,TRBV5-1,CASSLGELRTGPQETQYF,TGCGCCAGCAGCTTGGGTGAACTAAGGACAGGGCCCCAAGAGACCCAGTACTTC
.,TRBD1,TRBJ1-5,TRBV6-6,CASSYSDRGQDQPQHF,TGTGCCAGCAGTTACTCGGACAGGGGCCAGGATCAACCCCAGCATTTT
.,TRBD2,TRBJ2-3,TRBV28,CASSSGGLSTDTQYF,TGTGCCAGCAGTAGCGGGGGGCTTTCCACAGATACGCAGTATTTT
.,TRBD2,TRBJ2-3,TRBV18,CASSPPGLGADTQYF,TGTGCCAGCTCACCGCCGGGACTAGGGGCAGATACGCAGTATTTT
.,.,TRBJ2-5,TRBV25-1,CASGQIQETQYF,TGTGCCAGCGGACAGATCCAAGAGACCCAGTACTTC